The next 23 T cell receptor beta chains were all read from a single sample in a study of T cell clonotyping in hematopoietic cell transplantation. This table comes from immunoSEQ multiplex PCR, and its TCRdb copy is limited to in-frame clones, with some not included. The data show approximately 28,000 clones, roughly 84% seen once. Time point: recipient sample about 28 days before transplant, after cytoreduction. Sequencing was performed on peripheral blood mononuclear cells, taken before stem cell transplant. The receptor source for this set is a woman aged 55-70 years with acute myeloid leukemia. Some clones in this sample may be carry-over from other donors' samples.

The CDR3 region is CASTPSGTEYEQYF. In DNA, the CDR3 is TGTGCCAGTACCCCCTCCGGGACGGAGTACGAGCAGTACTTC. V usage is TRBV19 and J usage is TRBJ2-7; the D gene could be TRBD1 or TRBD2 (5 bases each). The CDR3 is 14 residues long. From germline, CDR1 is LNHDA and CDR2 SQIVND (reference sequence). Deletions cut 7 bases from V and 4 bases from J, with 17 bases between.

Worth noting for this clone: One end of the junction is discordant with germline, which a read error may explain. The DNA of the CDR3 is TGTGCCAGCAGTGAATCTAGGCAGGGGAGGAGCGGCTTC. This translates into CASSESRQGRSGF. The chain has TRBV6-1 and TRBJ2-4, with D perhaps matching TRBD1 or TRBD2 (6 bases each). In germline, CDR1 is MNHNS, CDR2 SASEGT. The CDR3 runs 13 residues.

The V gene is TRBV15, the J gene TRBJ1-2, with TRBD1 matching over 8 bases. The V gene's germline CDR1 is LNHNV and CDR2 YYDKDF (reference sequence). This CDR3 comprises 18 residues. Unmatched junction bases numbered 11, after V lost 0 bases and J lost 2 bases. This chain's CDR3 is CATSRDRDRSSLNYGYTF. The CDR3 DNA is TGTGCCACCAGCAGAGATAGGGACAGGAGCAGCCTAAACTATGGCTACACCTTC. Full variable domain (rest looked up from reference TRBV15 and TRBJ1-2): DAMVIQNPRYQVTQFGKPVTLSCSQTLNHNVMYWYQQKSSQAPKLLFHYYDKDFNNEADTPDNFQSRRPNTSFCFLDIRSPGLGDTAMYLCATSRDRDRSSLNYGYTFGSGTRLTVV.

The chain carries TRBV6-1 and TRBJ2-1; 10 bases are a match to TRBD2. The CDR3 sequence is 15 residues long. Trimming took 2 bases from V and 16 from J; bases not matched to a gene: 14. Looked up from germline, CDR1 is MNHNS and CDR2 is SASEGT. The CDR3 protein is CASSELGTSGAPLFF. The CDR3 nucleotides read TGTGCCAGCAGTGAATTGGGTACTAGCGGGGCCCCCCTTTTCTTC.

The V gene is TRBV2, the J gene TRBJ1-2; D is undetermined. V lost 8 bases and J 5 bases, leaving 6 bases between the germline ends. This CDR3 comprises 10 residues. Per germline, CDR1 SNHLY and CDR2 FYNNEI. The chain's CDR3 is CASGQYGYTF. CDR3 coding DNA: TGTGCCAGCGGCCAATATGGCTACACCTTC.

On this clone itself: An end of the junction differs from the germline gene, which may be a read error. The CDR3 protein is CASSLASSYEQYF. The DNA for the CDR3 is TGCGCCAGCAGCCTTGCAAGCTCCTACGAGCAGTACTTC. This sequence joins TRBV11-2 and TRBJ2-7; D is uncertain. The CDR3 has 13 amino acids. The V gene's germline CDR1 is SGHAT and CDR2 FQNNGV.

The J gene is TRBJ2-5, the V gene TRBV27, with 9 bases fitting TRBD1. J lost 5 bases, V lost 2 bases, and 3 bases had no gene match. The V gene's germline CDR1 is MNHEY and CDR2 SMNVEV (reference sequence). The CDR3 is 14 residues long. The CDR3 DNA sequence: TGTGCCAGCAGTTTAGTACAGGGGGCGGAGACCCAGTACTTC. Amino acid sequence: CASSLVQGAETQYF.

This chain links TRBV2 with TRBJ2-5; TRBD2 agrees at 14 bases. Per germline, CDR1 SNHLY and CDR2 FYNNEI. The CDR3 consists of 17 residues. V gave up 8 bases and J gave up 4 bases; unmatched junction bases: 12. The CDR3, as DNA: TGTGCCAGCCGAAAGGGACTAGCGGGGGTGAGGATAGAGACCCAGTACTTC. It is translated as CASRKGLAGVRIETQYF. Complete variable domain (other parts from reference TRBV2 and TRBJ2-5): EPEVTQTPSHQVTQMGQEVILRCVPISNHLYFYWYRQILGQKVEFLVSFYNNEISEKSEIFDDQFSVERPDGSNFTLKIRSTKLEDSAMYFCASRKGLAGVRIETQYFGPGTRLLVL.

This chain joins TRBV15 and TRBJ2-1; 9 bases fit TRBD2. This CDR3 is built from 17 residues. V was pared by 1 base and J by 4 bases, with 8 bases of the junction left unmatched. Germline V gene data show CDR1 as LNHNV and CDR2 as YYDKDF (reference sequence). The CDR3 sequence: CATSRGQLAGNYNEQFF. CDR3 coding DNA: TGTGCCACCAGCAGAGGACAACTAGCGGGTAATTACAATGAGCAGTTCTTC. Filled out from reference TRBV15 and TRBJ2-1, the complete variable domain reads DAMVIQNPRYQVTQFGKPVTLSCSQTLNHNVMYWYQQKSSQAPKLLFHYYDKDFNNEADTPDNFQSRRPNTSFCFLDIRSPGLGDTAMYLCATSRGQLAGNYNEQFFGPGTRLTVL.

This clone was seen a handful of times. The chain joins TRBV4-1 to TRBJ2-7, with D possibly called TRBD1 or TRBD2 (5 bases each). The V and J ends lost 4 bases and 7 bases respectively, with 17 bases between them. Germline values: CDR1 MGHRA, CDR2 YSYEKL. This CDR3 spans 14 amino acids. The CDR3 here is CASSPRQGEWEQYF. CDR3 sequence (DNA): TGCGCCAGCAGCCCTCGTCAGGGAGAGTGGGAGCAGTACTTC.

The chain carries TRBV19 and TRBJ2-3, with 9 bases identical to TRBD1. The CDR3 consists of 16 residues. Germline trimming cut 4 bases from V and 6 bases from J; bases unmatched to any gene: 11. Per germline, CDR1 LNHDA and CDR2 SQIVND (reference sequence). Here the CDR3 DNA reads TGTGCCAGTAGTAGGGACAGGGAGAGGCCGGGGGATACGCAGTATTTT. Its translation is CASSRDRERPGDTQYF.

This chain joins TRBV5-4 and TRBJ2-5; 10 bases line up with TRBD1. CDR3 length equals 15 residues. The germline V gene has CDR1 SGHNT and CDR2 YYREEE (reference sequence). The J segment lost 5 bases and the V segment lost 1 base, leaving 5 bases of the junction unmatched. CDR3: CASSLQTGGVETQYF. CDR3 nucleotides: TGTGCCAGCAGCTTGCAGACAGGGGGCGTCGAGACCCAGTACTTC.

This clone has a handful of counts. The chain employs TRBV6-1 and TRBJ1-4; the D is unclear. The ends were cut back, 3 bases at V and 8 bases at J, with 10 bases in the middle. Germline loops: CDR1 MNHNS, CDR2 SASEGT. The CDR3 extends over 13 amino acids. The CDR3 DNA is TGTGCCAGCAGTGATCGAGGATGGGAAAAACTGTTTTTT. It is translated as CASSDRGWEKLFF.

This chain connects TRBV27 to TRBJ1-3, with a weak D call TRBD1 (5 bases). The CDR3 spans 15 residues. V lost 8 bases and J 4 bases, leaving 18 bases between the germline ends. Germline-derived CDR1 and CDR2 are MNHEY and SMNVEV (reference sequence). The CDR3 DNA reads as TGTGCCAGCCGGAGGGACGCCCTACCCGGAAACACCATATATTTT. Translating it yields CASRRDALPGNTIYF.

The V gene is TRBV9, the J gene TRBJ2-3, with D unresolved. The CDR3 has 12 amino acids. The V end lost 0 bases, the J end lost 5 bases, and 4 bases lay between the germline ends. Per germline, CDR1 SGDLS and CDR2 YYNGEE. CDR3 protein: CASSVVGDTQYF. CDR3 sequence (DNA): TGTGCCAGCAGCGTAGTCGGAGATACGCAGTATTTT.

The chain is built from TRBV27 and TRBJ1-5; D possibly corresponds to TRBD1 (6 bases). Germline CDR1 reads MNHEY; CDR2 reads SMNVEV (reference sequence). This CDR3 has 17 residues. V gave up 6 bases and J gave up 0 bases, with 18 bases separating them. CDR3 DNA sequence: TGTGCCAGCAGATCCGGGACAACTATATCTAGCAATCAGCCCCAGCATTTT. Protein: CASRSGTTISSNQPQHF.

The rearrangement joins TRBV7-2 to TRBJ2-3; D call uncertain. CDR3 length: 16 amino acids. Deletions cut 5 bases from V and 0 bases from J, with 15 bases between. CDR1 is SGHTA, CDR2 FQGNSA, per germline. CDR3: CASSLGYGFSTDTQYF. CDR3 bases: TGTGCCAGCAGCCTAGGCTACGGGTTTAGCACAGATACGCAGTATTTT.

A few counts support this clone. The V call is TRBV2, the J call TRBJ1-1; D remains ambiguous. There are 13 residues in the CDR3. Germline V lookup: CDR1 SNHLY, CDR2 FYNNEI. Trimming cost V 0 bases and J 1 base, with 3 bases left between them. This CDR3 reads CASSEAENTEAFF. The CDR3 DNA sequence: TGTGCCAGCAGTGAAGCAGAGAACACTGAAGCTTTCTTT.

The V and J genes are TRBV5-1 and TRBJ2-7, with TRBD2 as a possible D gene (6 bases). Trimming took off 3 bases at V and 5 bases at J, with 12 bases between the two ends. Germline V CDR1 and CDR2: SGHRS, YFSETQ. This CDR3 comprises 13 residues. CDR3 sequence (DNA): TGCGCCAGCAGCTCCCCGGGGGTGAACGAGCAGTACTTC. This codes for CASSSPGVNEQYF.

The chain is built from TRBV7-2 and TRBJ2-3, with 15 positions matching TRBD2. The CDR3 extends over 19 amino acids. From germline, CDR1 is SGHTA and CDR2 FQGNSA. The V gene end was trimmed by 4 bases and the J gene end by 0 bases; junction bases not matched to a gene: 8. In nucleotides, the CDR3 is TGTGCCAGCAGCTCCGTCCCGGGACTAGCGGGGGGTAGCACAGATACGCAGTATTTT. Amino acid sequence: CASSSVPGLAGGSTDTQYF. Based on the CDR3 plus reference TRBV7-2 and TRBJ2-3, the full variable domain is GAGVSQSPSNKVTEKGKDVELRCDPISGHTALYWYRQSLGQGLEFLIYFQGNSAPDKSGLPSDRFSAERTGGSVSTLTIQRTQQEDSAVYLCASSSVPGLAGGSTDTQYFGPGTRLTVL.

The chain carries TRBV10-3 and TRBJ1-2; D perhaps matches TRBD1 (5 bases). In germline, CDR1 is ENHRY, CDR2 SYGVKD. V was shortened by 4 bases and J by 2 bases, with 8 bases between the two germline ends. This CDR3 spans 13 amino acids. The CDR3 spells CAISGDGNYGYTF. The CDR3 DNA follows: TGTGCCATCAGTGGGGACGGGAACTATGGCTACACCTTC.

The chain combines TRBV4-3 with TRBJ2-7; tentative D call: TRBD2 (6 bases). The CDR3 extends over 13 amino acids. Per germline, CDR1 LGHNA and CDR2 YSLEER. The V end was cut by 1 base, the J end by 6 bases, with 10 bases between. CDR3 DNA: TGCGCCAGCAGCCAAGGGGGACTTAGCGAGCAGTACTTC. It specifies CASSQGGLSEQYF.

The chain couples TRBV6-6 to TRBJ1-1; D not resolved. Germline V gene sequence: CDR1 MNHNY, CDR2 SVGAGI (reference sequence). This CDR3 contains 13 residues. The V gene lost 8 bases and the J gene lost 5 bases, with 15 bases spanning the gap. Here the CDR3 DNA reads TGTGCCAGCGAATCGCAGTTTTTAACTGAAGCTTTCTTT. Amino acid sequence: CASESQFLTEAFF.